This section outlines one TCR beta chain sequence together with its context. What it binds is not known. A much larger clonotype is one base distant, so this may be a read error. The sample originates from a study of blood T cells in healthy people across ages. Overall study findings and caveats: Roughly linearly, TCR beta diversity per million T cells fell as age increased.

Extraction yielded at least 5.5 micrograms of total RNA per sample. Next came a second PCR, run for about 6 to 11 cycles, which used a sample-barcoded 5' primer along with a J-beta primer mix. Each cDNA molecule was tagged by a template-switch adaptor with 12 random nucleotides. A minimum of 3 million CDR3-containing paired-end reads was obtained for each sample. TCRdb fed the 5' RACE reads into MiXCR, producing one record per CDR3 protein. The data show roughly 680,000 distinct CDR3 sequences, approximately 52% seen once. The J segment lost 2 bases and the V segment lost 7 bases, leaving 3 bases of the junction unmatched. Germline V gene data show CDR1 as ENHRY and CDR2 as SYGVKD. This CDR3 is built from 14 residues.

This TCR derives from a woman of 80 years or more in good health. The V call is TRBV10-3, the J call TRBJ2-1; TRBD2 matches at 9 bases. The sequenced sample consisted of blood. The CDR3 reads CAIKTSGAYNEQFF. In DNA form, the CDR3 reads TGTGCCATCAAGACTAGCGGCGCCTACAATGAGCAGTTCTTC.